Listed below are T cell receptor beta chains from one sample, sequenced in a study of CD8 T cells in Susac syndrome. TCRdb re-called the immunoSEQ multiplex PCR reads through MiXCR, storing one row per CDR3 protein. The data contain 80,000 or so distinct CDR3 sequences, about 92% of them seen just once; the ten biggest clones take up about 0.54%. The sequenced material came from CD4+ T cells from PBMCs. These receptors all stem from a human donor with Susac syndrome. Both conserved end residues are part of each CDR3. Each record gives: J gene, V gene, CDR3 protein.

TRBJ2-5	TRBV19	CASSPPGALSETQYF
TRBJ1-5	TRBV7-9	CASSLAREGYSNQPQHF
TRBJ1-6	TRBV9	CASSAGWSYNSPLHF
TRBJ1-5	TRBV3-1	CASSQQGGVGGNQPQHF
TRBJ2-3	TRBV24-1	CATSDSRGPADTQYF
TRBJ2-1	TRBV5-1	CASSLDVALGNNEQFF
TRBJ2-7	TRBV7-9	CASSLDKGRNYEQYF
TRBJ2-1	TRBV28	CASSSPPPRVYNEQFF
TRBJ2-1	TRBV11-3	CASSLAGTSVYNEQFF
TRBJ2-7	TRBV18	CASSAGQTFYEQYF
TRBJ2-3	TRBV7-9	CASSFMGQGTDTQYF
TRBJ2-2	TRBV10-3	CAISEAIGLVGELFF
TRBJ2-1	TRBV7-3	CASSSSRRGSYNEQFF
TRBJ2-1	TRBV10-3	CAISRRSGSDEQFF
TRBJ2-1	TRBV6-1	CASSRMDRIF
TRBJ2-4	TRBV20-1	CSASLTSVAKNIQYF
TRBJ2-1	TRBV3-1	CASSQGLAGAYNEQFF
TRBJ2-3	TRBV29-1	CSHPGTPWDRTQYF
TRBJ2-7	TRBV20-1	CSASRDGYYEQYF
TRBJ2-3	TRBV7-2	CASSLGGLAGIADTQYF
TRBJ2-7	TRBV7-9	CASSQGLRGGEQYF
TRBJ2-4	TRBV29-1	CSVKGLAGNIQYF
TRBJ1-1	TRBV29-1	CSVVGGGGTEAFF
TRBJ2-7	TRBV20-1	CSAPSGARYEQYF
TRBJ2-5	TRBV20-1	CSARDQRVSETQYF